The present entry profiles one TCR beta chain with its context. What it binds is not known. This sample is drawn from a study of vaccination effects on CD4 cells after COVID-19. Ahead of sequencing, the ViraFEST assay grew antigen-specific CD4+ T cells using viral peptide pools. When roughly eleven days of culture had elapsed, CD4+ T cells were isolated. Having tested negative for nucleocapsid antibodies, the vaccine recipients showed no prior SARS-CoV-2 infection. Wells of around 2.2 million PBMC each were grown with about 9.5 IU/ml IL-2 and approximately 10 ug/ml peptides. A half-medium replacement with IL-2 medium was carried out on days 3 and 7. Sequenced by immunoSEQ multiplex PCR; TCRdb stores in-frame clones only, minus some. In the table there are around 71,000 clones, roughly 72% of which are singletons. This CDR3 is built from 13 residues. V was trimmed by 2 bases and J by 5 bases, leaving 9 bases between them. The germline V gene encodes CDR1 KGHSH and CDR2 LQKENI.

This TCR was recovered from a human donor who received a COVID-19 vaccine. Sample: CD4+ T cells from PBMCs cultured with HCoV-OC43 spike peptides, taken before COVID-19 vaccination. The subset was: HCoV-OC43 spike overlapping peptide pool stimulation. V usage is TRBV18 and J usage is TRBJ1-2; TRBD1 is a possible D gene (5 bases). DNA of the CDR3: TGTGCCAGCTCACCAGACGGGGCGTATGGCTACACCTTC. This translates into CASSPDGAYGYTF.